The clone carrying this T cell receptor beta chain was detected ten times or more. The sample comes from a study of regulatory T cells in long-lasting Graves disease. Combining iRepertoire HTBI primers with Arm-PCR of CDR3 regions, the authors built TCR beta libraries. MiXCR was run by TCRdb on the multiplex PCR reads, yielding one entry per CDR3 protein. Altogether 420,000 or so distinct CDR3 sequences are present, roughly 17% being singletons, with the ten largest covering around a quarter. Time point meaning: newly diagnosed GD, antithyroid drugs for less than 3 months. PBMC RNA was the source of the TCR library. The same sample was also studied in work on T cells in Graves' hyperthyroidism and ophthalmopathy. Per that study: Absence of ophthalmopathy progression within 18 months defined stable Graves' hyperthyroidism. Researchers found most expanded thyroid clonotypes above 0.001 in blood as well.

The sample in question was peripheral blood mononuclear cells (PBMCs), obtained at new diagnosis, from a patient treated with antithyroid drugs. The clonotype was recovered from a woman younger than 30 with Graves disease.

The CDR3 here is CASSHPPDAPVSYEQYF. The CDR3 bases are TGTGCCAGCAGCCATCCGCCCGACGCCCCTGTGTCCTACGAGCAGTACTTC. The V and J genes are TRBV28 and TRBJ2-7, with unresolved D. Per the germline V gene, CDR1 is MDHEN and CDR2 is SYDVKM. This CDR3 is built from 17 residues. V was cut by 6 bases and J by 1 base, with 22 bases left in between.